This is a list of T cell receptor beta chains from one sample in a study of metastatic and nonmetastatic thyroid tumors. Using MiXCR, TCRdb reanalyzed the PCR reads. The data show approximately 17,000 clones, 26% seen once. The sample comprised tumor tissue. These receptors came from a female donor with papillary thyroid cancer or a benign thyroid nodule (not recorded which). Some clones in this sample may be carry-over from other donors' samples. The CDR3 runs from the conserved cysteine through the conserved F or W. Fields, in order: J gene, clone size, V gene, D gene, CDR3 DNA, CDR3 protein. D genes are given only for firm matches. Clone size, where shown, is once, few, many, or a class for clones that have expanded.

J: TRBJ2-3; size: -; V: TRBV28; D: -; DNA: TGTGCCAGCAGTTTATCTTGGGCGGACACAGATACGCAGTATTTT; CDR3: CASSLSWADTDTQYF
J: TRBJ2-7; size: -; V: TRBV20-1; D: TRBD2; DNA: TGCAGTGCTAGGGGCGGGAGCTCCTACGAGCAGTACTTC; CDR3: CSARGGSSYEQYF
J: TRBJ2-7; size: -; V: TRBV12-3/TRBV12-4; D: -; DNA: TGTGCCAGCAGTACCGCTCCGGGACACGGGGCTGGAGAGCAGTACTTC; CDR3: CASSTAPGHGAGEQYF
J: TRBJ1-2; size: -; V: TRBV19; D: -; DNA: TGTGCCAGTAGTTATGCAGAGGGGGTGGACTATGGCTACACCTTC; CDR3: CASSYAEGVDYGYTF
J: TRBJ1-6; size: medium-sized; V: TRBV6-1; D: -; DNA: TGTGCCAGCAGCTCTACCAACGGCTCACCCCTCCACTTT; CDR3: CASSSTNGSPLHF
J: TRBJ1-2; size: many; V: TRBV18; D: -; DNA: TGTGCCAGCTCACCTCAGGCGGCCTATGGCTACACCTTC; CDR3: CASSPQAAYGYTF
J: TRBJ2-7; size: -; V: TRBV15; D: -; DNA: TGTGCCACCAGCAGAGATTTTACAGCCTACGAGCAGTACTTC; CDR3: CATSRDFTAYEQYF
J: TRBJ2-1; size: many; V: TRBV12-3/TRBV12-4; D: -; DNA: TGTGCCAGTTTCCTCCGGACCTACAATGAGCAGTTCTTC; CDR3: CASFLRTYNEQFF
J: TRBJ2-7; size: -; V: TRBV7-2; D: TRBD1; DNA: TGTGCCAGCAGCTTAACCCTGGACAGGGGCGAGCAGTACTTC; CDR3: CASSLTLDRGEQYF
J: TRBJ1-1; size: medium-sized; V: TRBV18; D: -; DNA: TGTGCCAGCTCACCCGTGACAGGACTGAACACTGAAGCTTTCTTT; CDR3: CASSPVTGLNTEAFF
J: TRBJ2-3; size: many; V: TRBV6-1; D: TRBD2; DNA: TGTGCCAGCAGTGAAGTTAACCAGCGGGGGCGTGCAGATACGCAGTATTTT; CDR3: CASSEVNQRGRADTQYF
J: TRBJ2-1; size: many; V: TRBV25-1; D: -; DNA: TGTGCCAGCAGTGAATATATTCCCAATGAGCAGTTCTTC; CDR3: CASSEYIPNEQFF
J: TRBJ1-1; size: few; V: TRBV27; D: -; DNA: TGTGCCAGCAGTTTAGGCACCCTGGGAGGGCGGCTGAACACTGAAGATTTCTTT; CDR3: CASSLGTLGGRLNTEDFF
J: TRBJ2-7; size: few; V: TRBV9; D: -; DNA: TGTGCCAGCAGCTCGGGGGTATATGGCTCCTACGAGCAGTACTTC; CDR3: CASSSGVYGSYEQYF
J: TRBJ2-4; size: medium-sized; V: TRBV6-6; D: -; DNA: TGTGCCAGCAGTTACCCGGAGAGGGTAGCCAAAAACATTCAGTACTTC; CDR3: CASSYPERVAKNIQYF
J: TRBJ2-3; size: many; V: TRBV10-2; D: -; DNA: TGCGCCAGCAGCGTCGGATCCACAGATACGCAGTATTTT; CDR3: CASSVGSTDTQYF
J: TRBJ2-5; size: -; V: TRBV19; D: -; DNA: TGTGCCAGTAGGGGCAGGGTGGAAGAGACCCAGTACTTC; CDR3: CASRGRVEETQYF
J: TRBJ2-1; size: many; V: TRBV2; D: -; DNA: TGTGCCAGCACGTGGAGCAGCTCCTACAATGAGCAGTTCTTC; CDR3: CASTWSSSYNEQFF
J: TRBJ2-3; size: -; V: TRBV7-2; D: -; DNA: TGTGCCAGCAGCTTAAGAGTTCTCACAGATACGCAGTATTTT; CDR3: CASSLRVLTDTQYF
J: TRBJ1-2; size: many; V: TRBV5-5; D: -; DNA: TGTGCCAGCAGCCCCCAAAGGGGGGGCTATGGCTACACCTTC; CDR3: CASSPQRGGYGYTF
J: TRBJ2-7; size: many; V: TRBV5-4; D: -; DNA: TGTGCCAGCAGCTTGGGCGCGAAGACCTACGAGCAGTACTTC; CDR3: CASSLGAKTYEQYF
J: TRBJ1-2; size: many; V: TRBV10-3; D: -; DNA: TGTGCCATCAGTCCGCCGGGGGGGGACGCCATCTTC; CDR3: CAISPPGGDAIF
J: TRBJ2-7; size: many; V: TRBV11-1; D: TRBD1; DNA: TGTGCCAGCAGCTTCGGGACAGGCCCCTACGAGCAGTACTTC; CDR3: CASSFGTGPYEQYF
J: TRBJ2-1; size: many; V: TRBV5-1; D: TRBD2; DNA: TGCGCCAGCAGCCTACCAGCGGGAGGGAATCCCAATGAGCAGTTCTTC; CDR3: CASSLPAGGNPNEQFF
J: TRBJ2-7; size: few; V: TRBV12-3/TRBV12-4; D: TRBD2; DNA: TGTGCCATTCCAACCGGGACTATCGGCAGTAGGTCCCACGAGCAGTACTTC; CDR3: CAIPTGTIGSRSHEQYF
J: TRBJ1-4; size: many; V: TRBV30; D: -; DNA: TGTGCCTGGAGTGTCCCTGGCGTGCCACATGAAAAACTGTTTTTT; CDR3: CAWSVPGVPHEKLFF
J: TRBJ2-5; size: many; V: TRBV20-1; D: -; DNA: TGCAGTGCTAGCCCTCGGGGGCGGGCGGGAGAGACCCAGTACTTC; CDR3: CSASPRGRAGETQYF
J: TRBJ1-2; size: few; V: TRBV6-2/TRBV6-3; D: -; DNA: TGTGCCAGCTCTATGGACGGGCCTAACTATGGCTACACCTTC; CDR3: CASSMDGPNYGYTF
J: TRBJ2-3; size: -; V: TRBV11-1; D: -; DNA: TGTGCCAGCAGCTTGGGGGGGCTCGCCCCAGATACGCAGTATTTT; CDR3: CASSLGGLAPDTQYF
J: TRBJ2-2; size: few; V: TRBV27; D: -; DNA: TGTGCCAGCAGCCCGGGAGCAGGGGAGCTGTTTTTT; CDR3: CASSPGAGELFF
J: TRBJ2-3; size: many; V: TRBV19; D: TRBD2; DNA: TGTGCCAGCCAAAAGGGACTAGCGGGAACAGATACGCAGTATTTT; CDR3: CASQKGLAGTDTQYF
J: TRBJ2-1; size: few; V: TRBV6-1; D: TRBD2; DNA: TGTGCCAGAAGCCCCCAGCGGGAGAGGAGTCGATATGAGCAGTTCTTC; CDR3: CARSPQRERSRYEQFF
J: TRBJ2-7; size: -; V: TRBV20-1; D: TRBD2; DNA: TGCAGTGCCATAAGCGGGGAACCCTACGAGCAGTACTTC; CDR3: CSAISGEPYEQYF
J: TRBJ1-2; size: few; V: TRBV27; D: TRBD1; DNA: TGTGCCAGCAGTCCCCGGACAGGGGGTATCTATGGCTACACCTTC; CDR3: CASSPRTGGIYGYTF
J: TRBJ2-7; size: -; V: TRBV7-2; D: -; DNA: TGTGCCAGCGCACGTGGGGGTGCGCGGCTCGAGCAGTACTTC; CDR3: CASARGGARLEQYF
J: TRBJ2-5; size: -; V: TRBV7-9; D: -; DNA: TGTGCCGGAAAGGGGGATTCGGAGACCCAGTGCTTC; CDR3: CAGKGDSETQCF
J: TRBJ2-5; size: many; V: TRBV11-3; D: TRBD1; DNA: TGTGCCAGCAGCTTTTTCAGGGGGCGCATGGTAGAGACCCAGTACTTC; CDR3: CASSFFRGRMVETQYF
J: TRBJ2-6; size: -; V: TRBV11-2; D: -; DNA: TGTGCCAGCAGCTTTGTGAGACACCCGACTTCTGGGGCCAACGTCCTGACTTTC; CDR3: CASSFVRHPTSGANVLTF
J: TRBJ2-7; size: -; V: TRBV4-1; D: -; DNA: TGCGCCAGCAGCCAAATTTTTACACCGGGACTTCTGAGCTCCTACGAGCAGTACTTC; CDR3: CASSQIFTPGLLSSYEQYF
J: TRBJ1-5; size: many; V: TRBV9; D: -; DNA: TGTGCCAGCAGCGTAGGTGGGGGGACTAGCAATCAGCCCCAGCATTTT; CDR3: CASSVGGGTSNQPQHF
J: TRBJ2-2; size: -; V: TRBV11-1; D: -; DNA: TGTGCCAGCAGCTGTCCGAACCCCTTAAGCGGTCCGAACACCGGGGAGCTGTTTTTT; CDR3: CASSCPNPLSGPNTGELFF
J: TRBJ2-3; size: -; V: TRBV12-3/TRBV12-4; D: -; DNA: TGTGCCAGCAGGCTGGGCAGGGGAACGGATACGCAGTGTTTT; CDR3: CASRLGRGTDTQCF
J: TRBJ1-5; size: medium-sized; V: TRBV4-1; D: -; DNA: TGCGCCAGCAGCCAAGTGAAGGATCAGCCCCAGCATTTT; CDR3: CASSQVKDQPQHF
J: TRBJ1-2; size: many; V: TRBV9; D: -; DNA: TGTGCCAGCAGCCCAAACGCGGATCCCTATGGCTACACCTTC; CDR3: CASSPNADPYGYTF
J: TRBJ2-3; size: many; V: TRBV5-1; D: -; DNA: TGCGCCAGCAGTCCGCGCTCCAAAACAGATACGCAGTATTTT; CDR3: CASSPRSKTDTQYF
J: TRBJ2-7; size: -; V: TRBV10-2; D: TRBD2; DNA: TGCGCCAGCAGAGCCTTGCCGGGACTAGCGGGGGGGAGTGTTTACGAGCAGTACTTC; CDR3: CASRALPGLAGGSVYEQYF
J: TRBJ2-1; size: medium-sized; V: TRBV19; D: TRBD2; DNA: TGTGCCAGTAGTAGGGGCGGGGGATCAAATGAGCAGTTCTTC; CDR3: CASSRGGGSNEQFF
J: TRBJ1-2; size: many; V: TRBV7-2; D: TRBD1; DNA: TGTGCCAGCAGCTTAGGACAGGGGGTGAGGGGCTACACCTTC; CDR3: CASSLGQGVRGYTF
J: TRBJ1-4; size: many; V: TRBV7-8; D: -; DNA: TGTGCCAGCAGCTCCTACGGACTGTCAACTAATGAAAAACTGTTTTTT; CDR3: CASSSYGLSTNEKLFF
J: TRBJ2-3; size: many; V: TRBV5-1; D: TRBD2; DNA: TGCGCCAGCAGAATCCCGGGACTAGCGGGAGTTCAAGATACGCAGTATTTT; CDR3: CASRIPGLAGVQDTQYF
J: TRBJ2-2; size: many; V: TRBV7-9; D: TRBD1; DNA: TGTGCCAGCAGCTTGGGACAGGGCGGGGAGCTGTTTTTT; CDR3: CASSLGQGGELFF
J: TRBJ1-1; size: many; V: TRBV20-1; D: -; DNA: TGCAGTGCTAAAATGAACACTGAAGCTTTCTTT; CDR3: CSAKMNTEAFF
J: TRBJ1-1; size: many; V: TRBV12-3/TRBV12-4; D: -; DNA: TGTGCCAGCAGTTTAGCCCGGTATGGGGACGACGACACTGAAGCTTTCTTT; CDR3: CASSLARYGDDDTEAFF
J: TRBJ2-3; size: many; V: TRBV5-1; D: -; DNA: TGCGCCAGTCGAGCAGGTAGTAGCACAGATACGCAGTATTTT; CDR3: CASRAGSSTDTQYF
J: TRBJ2-5; size: many; V: TRBV11-2; D: TRBD1; DNA: TGTGCCAGCAGGGTGCGCGGACAGGAGGAGACCCAGTACTTC; CDR3: CASRVRGQEETQYF
J: TRBJ1-1; size: -; V: TRBV7-9; D: TRBD1; DNA: TGTGCCAGCAGCCGGACAGGGAACACTGAAGCTTTCTTT; CDR3: CASSRTGNTEAFF
J: TRBJ2-3; size: -; V: TRBV5-1; D: -; DNA: TGCGCCAGCAGCTTGGGCGAACGGTGGACAGATACTCAGTATTTT; CDR3: CASSLGERWTDTQYF
J: TRBJ1-4; size: many; V: TRBV14; D: TRBD1; DNA: TGTGCCAGCAGCCAAGGTACAGGGGATGAAAAACTGTTTTTT; CDR3: CASSQGTGDEKLFF
J: TRBJ1-1; size: few; V: TRBV19; D: TRBD1; DNA: TGTGCCAGTAGTACCAGGGGGATGTCTGAAGCTTTCTTT; CDR3: CASSTRGMSEAFF
J: TRBJ1-1; size: few; V: TRBV30; D: TRBD1; DNA: TGTGCCTGGAGGAGGACAGGGAGGAACACTGAAGCTTTCTTT; CDR3: CAWRRTGRNTEAFF